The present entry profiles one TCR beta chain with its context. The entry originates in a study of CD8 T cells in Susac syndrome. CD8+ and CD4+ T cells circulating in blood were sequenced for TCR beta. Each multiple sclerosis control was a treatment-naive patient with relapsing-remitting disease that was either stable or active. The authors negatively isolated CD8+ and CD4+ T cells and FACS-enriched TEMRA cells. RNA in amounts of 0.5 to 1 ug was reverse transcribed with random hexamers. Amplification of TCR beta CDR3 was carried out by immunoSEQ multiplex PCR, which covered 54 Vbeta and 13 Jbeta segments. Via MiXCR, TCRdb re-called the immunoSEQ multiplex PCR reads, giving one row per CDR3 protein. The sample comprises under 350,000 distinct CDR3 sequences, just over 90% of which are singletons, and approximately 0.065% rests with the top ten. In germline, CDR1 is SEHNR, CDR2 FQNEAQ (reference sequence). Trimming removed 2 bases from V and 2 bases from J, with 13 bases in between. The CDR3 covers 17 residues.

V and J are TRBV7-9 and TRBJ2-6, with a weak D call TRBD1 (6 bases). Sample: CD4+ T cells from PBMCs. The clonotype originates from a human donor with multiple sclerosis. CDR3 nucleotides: TGTGCCAGCAGCTTACACCGCAGGGGCCCTGGGGCCAACGTCCTGACTTTC. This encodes CASSLHRRGPGANVLTF.